This TCR beta chain was sequenced during a study of chemoradiotherapy in HPV16-positive cancers. The assay was immunoSEQ multiplex PCR, and TCRdb's table has in-frame clones only and misses some. The sample includes around 2,500 clones, 70% to 85% of them seen just once. For this clone: Its antigen is currently unknown.

Samples were taken several times over chemoradiotherapy. The CDR3 extends over 13 amino acids. Germline-derived CDR1 and CDR2 are KGHSH and LQKENI. Trimming pared 4 bases from V and 3 bases from J, leaving 7 bases between. Study-wide results and limits: HPV-specific T cells were functionally defined from only a couple of HPV16-positive patients. Candidate HPV-specific clones and E7-related TCR motifs grew in tumor during treatment.

The sample was tumor tissue, taken from a patient who underwent chemoradiotherapy. The gene calls are TRBV18 and TRBJ1-5, with a weak D call TRBD1 (5 bases). The sequence was collected from a human donor with HPV-associated anogenital cancer. The CDR3 DNA is TGTGCCAGCTCACTGGACAACAATCAGCCCCAGCATTTT. Its translation: CASSLDNNQPQHF.